Listed below are T cell receptor beta chains from one sample, sequenced in a study of blood T cell repertoires in COVID-19. The protocol was immunoSEQ multiplex PCR, while the TCRdb copy is restricted to in-frame clones and leaves out a portion. In the table there are about 220,000 clones, 80% of which are singletons. The sample was peripheral blood. The receptors originated from a woman in her 70s with acute or convalescent COVID-19. CDR3s include the opening cysteine and the closing phenylalanine or tryptophan. D genes are given only for firm matches. Some rows mark clone size as missing; the rest say once, few, many or name a class of expanded clone.

clone_size j_call d_call v_call cdr3_aa cdr3_nt
. TRBJ2-5 . TRBV10-3 CAISEQEYQETQYF TGTGCCATCAGTGAACAGGAGTACCAAGAGACCCAGTACTTC
. TRBJ1-3 TRBD1 TRBV3-1/TRBV3-2 CASSLDFPGGTGNTIYF TGTGCCAGCAGCCTCGATTTTCCAGGGGGCACTGGAAACACCATATATTTT
. TRBJ2-4 . TRBV5-1 CASSLVPGKENIQYF TGCGCCAGCAGCTTGGTACCAGGGAAAGAAAACATTCAGTACTTC
few TRBJ2-3 . TRBV19 CASSISTRPPRTDTQYF TGTGCCAGTAGTATAAGCACTCGCCCGCCTCGCACAGATACGCAGTATTTT
. TRBJ1-4 . TRBV5-1 CASSLNTNIATNEKLFF TGCGCCAGCAGCCTCAATACAAATATCGCAACTAATGAAAAACTGTTTTTT
few TRBJ1-1 . TRBV5-5 CASSLNYSPGEAFF TGTGCCAGCAGCTTGAATTACAGTCCTGGAGAAGCTTTCTTT
. TRBJ2-3 TRBD1 TRBV19 CASSVDRGSDTQYF TGTGCCAGTAGTGTGGACAGGGGGTCAGATACGCAGTATTTT
. TRBJ1-3 TRBD1 TRBV30 CAWGRGQGTTIYF TGTGCCTGGGGACGTGGACAGGGAACCACCATATATTTT
. TRBJ2-5 TRBD1 TRBV5-4 CASSFATGEETQYF TGTGCCAGCAGCTTTGCGACAGGGGAAGAGACCCAGTACTTC
. TRBJ2-5 . TRBV5-1 CASSLGQANQETQYF TGCGCCAGCAGCTTGGGACAGGCGAACCAAGAGACCCAGTACTTC
. TRBJ1-1 . TRBV20-1 CSAIIGDKTFF TGCAGTGCTATAATCGGGGACAAAACTTTCTTT
. TRBJ1-6 . TRBV6-1 CASSEYGGRSYNSPLHF TGTGCCAGCAGTGAATACGGCGGCCGCTCCTATAATTCACCCCTCCACTTT
. TRBJ1-1 . TRBV7-6 CASSPLPQGKAFF TGTGCCAGCAGCCCACTCCCTCAGGGGAAAGCTTTCTTT
. TRBJ2-5 . TRBV3-1/TRBV3-2 CASSQEREQMETQYF TGTGCCAGCAGCCAAGAGAGGGAGCAGATGGAGACCCAGTACTTC
. TRBJ2-7 TRBD2 TRBV3-1/TRBV3-2 CASSLSGGSYEQYF TGTGCCAGCAGCTTGAGCGGGGGCTCGTACGAGCAGTACTTC
. TRBJ2-5 TRBD2 TRBV18 CASSPPGRGRNQETQYF TGTGCCAGCTCACCCCCCGGGCGGGGGAGAAATCAAGAGACCCAGTACTTC
few TRBJ1-5 . TRBV2 CASSGDDQPQHF TGTGCCAGCTCAGGGGATGATCAGCCCCAGCATTTT
. TRBJ2-5 . TRBV30 CAWTRRRQETQYF TGTGCCTGGACAAGGAGGAGGCAAGAGACCCAGTACTTC
. TRBJ2-5 . TRBV2 CASSELETQYF TGTGCCAGCAGTGAACTGGAGACCCAGTACTTC
once TRBJ2-3 TRBD2 TRBV7-2 CASSINSGEPTDTQYF TGTGCCAGCAGCATTAATAGCGGGGAACCCACAGATACGCAGTATTTT
. TRBJ1-1 TRBD1 TRBV19 CASTPDRGSGEAFF TGTGCCAGTACCCCGGACAGGGGTTCGGGTGAAGCTTTCTTT
. TRBJ2-1 TRBD1 TRBV6-5 CASRYDRGIYNEQFF TGTGCCAGCAGATACGACAGGGGAATATACAATGAGCAGTTCTTC
. TRBJ1-2 . TRBV6-5 CASRGHTNYGYTF TGTGCCAGCAGGGGACATACGAACTATGGCTACACCTTC
. TRBJ1-2 . TRBV6-5 CASRRTERNYGYTF TGTGCCAGCAGGCGGACAGAGCGCAACTATGGCTACACCTTC
. TRBJ2-5 TRBD2 TRBV9 CASSRSGEETQYF TGTGCCAGCAGCCGAAGCGGGGAAGAGACCCAGTACTTC
. TRBJ1-6 . TRBV2 CASSDSSGPYSPLHF TGTGCCAGCAGTGATTCTTCAGGGCCTTATTCACCCCTCCACTTT
. TRBJ1-6 TRBD1 TRBV5-6 CASSRQGPNSPLHF TGTGCCAGCAGCAGACAGGGTCCCAATTCACCCCTCCACTTT
. TRBJ2-2 . TRBV3-1/TRBV3-2 CASSQRAGELFF TGTGCCAGCAGCCAAAGAGCCGGGGAGCTGTTTTTT
. TRBJ2-4 . TRBV2 CATQFTGKVTNIQYF TGTGCCACTCAATTTACAGGGAAGGTTACGAACATTCAGTACTTC
. TRBJ1-2 TRBD1 TRBV3-1/TRBV3-2 CASSQGSAGTGGGYTF TGTGCCAGCAGCCAAGGGTCGGCCGGGACAGGGGGCGGCTACACCTTC
once TRBJ1-1 TRBD1 TRBV18 CASSPGQGATEAFF TGTGCCAGCTCACCGGGACAGGGAGCGACTGAAGCTTTCTTT
once TRBJ2-5 . TRBV18 CASSPQQQETQYF TGTGCCAGCTCACCACAACAACAAGAGACCCAGTACTTC
. TRBJ2-5 . TRBV6-5 CATRGAGTMETQYF TGTGCCACCCGGGGAGCGGGGACAATGGAGACCCAGTACTTC
once TRBJ2-3 . TRBV10-3 CAISESDAGDTQYF TGTGCCATCAGTGAGTCGGACGCGGGAGATACGCAGTATTTT
. TRBJ2-7 TRBD1 TRBV7-2 CASSLGQGREQYF TGTGCCAGCAGCCTTGGACAGGGGCGCGAGCAGTACTTC
. TRBJ2-7 . TRBV6-5 CASKTGGGRAYEQYF TGTGCCAGCAAAACGGGAGGGGGCAGAGCCTACGAGCAGTACTTC
. TRBJ1-4 TRBD1 TRBV4-1 CASSQDPTGRGEKLFF TGCGCCAGCAGCCAAGATCCGACAGGGCGGGGTGAAAAACTGTTTTTT
. TRBJ2-1 . TRBV20-1 CSARDMREQFF TGCAGTGCGCGCGATATGCGAGAGCAGTTCTTC
. TRBJ1-1 TRBD1 TRBV9 CASSTGVATEAFF TGTGCCAGCAGCACAGGGGTCGCCACTGAAGCTTTCTTT
few TRBJ1-2 . TRBV9 CASSASTGSYGYTF TGTGCCAGCAGCGCATCGACAGGTTCCTATGGCTACACCTTC
. TRBJ2-5 TRBD2 TRBV6-5 CASRLAGGIETQYF TGTGCCAGCAGGCTAGCGGGGGGGATCGAGACCCAGTACTTC
. TRBJ2-2 . TRBV2 CAGREGTNTGELFF TGTGCCGGCCGCGAGGGTACGAACACCGGGGAGCTGTTTTTT